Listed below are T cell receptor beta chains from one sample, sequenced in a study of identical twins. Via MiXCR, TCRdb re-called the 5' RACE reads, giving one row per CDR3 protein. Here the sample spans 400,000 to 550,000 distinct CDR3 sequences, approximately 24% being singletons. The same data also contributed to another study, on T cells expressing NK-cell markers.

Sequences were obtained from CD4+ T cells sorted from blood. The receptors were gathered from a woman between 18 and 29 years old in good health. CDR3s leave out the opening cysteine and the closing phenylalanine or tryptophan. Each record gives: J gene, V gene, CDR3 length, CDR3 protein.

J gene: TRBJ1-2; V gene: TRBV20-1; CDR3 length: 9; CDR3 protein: SAGQLYGYT
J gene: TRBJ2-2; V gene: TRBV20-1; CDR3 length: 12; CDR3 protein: SARVSAGTGELF
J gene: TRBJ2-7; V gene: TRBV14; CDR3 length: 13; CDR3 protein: ASSQDRDGFYEQY
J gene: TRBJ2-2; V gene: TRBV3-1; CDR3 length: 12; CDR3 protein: ASSQTVGAGELF
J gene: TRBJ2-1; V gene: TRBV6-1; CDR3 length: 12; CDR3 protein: ASSRTSGNNEQF
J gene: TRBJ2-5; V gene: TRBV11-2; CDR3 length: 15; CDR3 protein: ASSLEFQRGPQETQY
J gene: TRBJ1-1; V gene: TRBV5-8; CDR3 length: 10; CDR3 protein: ASSYHQVEAF
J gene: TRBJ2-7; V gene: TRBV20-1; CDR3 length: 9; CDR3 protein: SAREGPEQY
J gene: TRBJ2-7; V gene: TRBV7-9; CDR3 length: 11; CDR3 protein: ASSLDRYGEQY
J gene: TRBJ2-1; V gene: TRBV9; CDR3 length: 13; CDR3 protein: ASSVGLAGYNEQF
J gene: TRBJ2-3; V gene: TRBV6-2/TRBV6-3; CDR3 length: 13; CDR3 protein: ASRTSGWGPDTQY
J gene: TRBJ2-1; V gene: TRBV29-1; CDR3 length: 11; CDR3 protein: SVGGNYYNEQF
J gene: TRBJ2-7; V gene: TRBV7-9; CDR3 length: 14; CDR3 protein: ASSPRTSGGSYEQY
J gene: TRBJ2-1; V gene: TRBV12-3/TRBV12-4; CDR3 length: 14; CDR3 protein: ASSLDGTTYYNEQF
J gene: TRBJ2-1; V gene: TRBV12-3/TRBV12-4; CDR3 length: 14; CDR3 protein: ASSSGFTGLGNEQF
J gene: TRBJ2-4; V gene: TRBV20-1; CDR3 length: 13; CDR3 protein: SALREDRAPNIQY
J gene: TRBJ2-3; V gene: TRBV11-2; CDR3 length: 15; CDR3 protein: ASSLRSLAVFTDTQY
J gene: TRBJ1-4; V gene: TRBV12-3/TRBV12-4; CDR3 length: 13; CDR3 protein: ASSSVTGVVEKLF
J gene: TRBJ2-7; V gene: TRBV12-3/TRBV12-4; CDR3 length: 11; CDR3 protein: ASSLGTISGQY
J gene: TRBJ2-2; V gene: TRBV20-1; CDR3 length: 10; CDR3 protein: SAGSNTGELF
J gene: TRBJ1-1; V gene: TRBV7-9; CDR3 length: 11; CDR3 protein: ASSRDSHTEAF
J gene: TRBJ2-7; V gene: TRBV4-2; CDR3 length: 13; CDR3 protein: ASSQGDGENYEQY
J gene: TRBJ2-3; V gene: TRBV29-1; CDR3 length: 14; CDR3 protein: SVESLVSRRTDTQY
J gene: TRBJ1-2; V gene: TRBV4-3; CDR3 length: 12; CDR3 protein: ASSQVNRGYGYT
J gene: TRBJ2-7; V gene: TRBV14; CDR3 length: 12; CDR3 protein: ASSLAGDTYEQY
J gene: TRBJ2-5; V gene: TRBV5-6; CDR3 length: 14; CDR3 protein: ASSHRSTGPQETQY
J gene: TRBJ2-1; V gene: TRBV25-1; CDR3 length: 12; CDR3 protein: ASSPLQGYNEQF
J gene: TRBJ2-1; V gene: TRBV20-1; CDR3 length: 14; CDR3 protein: SARVARGGQYNEQF
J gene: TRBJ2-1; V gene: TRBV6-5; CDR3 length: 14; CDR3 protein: ASSYPSGRARNEQF
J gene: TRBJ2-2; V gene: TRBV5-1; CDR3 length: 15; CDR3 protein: ASRSTLRTSNTGELF
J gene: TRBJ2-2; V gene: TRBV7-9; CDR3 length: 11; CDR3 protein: SSSPTATGELF
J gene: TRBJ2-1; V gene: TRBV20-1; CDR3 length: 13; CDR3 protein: SAREASGSYNEQF
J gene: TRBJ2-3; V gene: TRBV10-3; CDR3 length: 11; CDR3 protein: AITQDSTDTQY
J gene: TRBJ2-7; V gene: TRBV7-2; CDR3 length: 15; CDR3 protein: ASSLALMTGGNYEQY
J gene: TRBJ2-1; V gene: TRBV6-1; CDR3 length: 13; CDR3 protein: ASRLGRSQYNEQF
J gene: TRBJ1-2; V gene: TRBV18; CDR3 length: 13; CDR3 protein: ASSPTGTYDYGYT